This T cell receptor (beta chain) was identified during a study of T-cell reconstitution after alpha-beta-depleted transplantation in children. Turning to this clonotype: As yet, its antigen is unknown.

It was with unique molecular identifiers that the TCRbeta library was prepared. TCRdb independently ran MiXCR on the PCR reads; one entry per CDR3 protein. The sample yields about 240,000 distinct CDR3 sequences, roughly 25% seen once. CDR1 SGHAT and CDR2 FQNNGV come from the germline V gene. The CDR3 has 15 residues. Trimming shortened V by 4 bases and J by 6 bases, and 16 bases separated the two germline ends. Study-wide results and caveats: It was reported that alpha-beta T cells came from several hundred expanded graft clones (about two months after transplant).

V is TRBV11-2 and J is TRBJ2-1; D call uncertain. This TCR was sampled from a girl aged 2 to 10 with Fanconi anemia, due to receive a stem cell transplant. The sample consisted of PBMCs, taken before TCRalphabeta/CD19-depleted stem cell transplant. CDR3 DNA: TGTGCCAGCAGCTCCATTCTAGAGTCTGGCAATGAGCAGTTCTTC. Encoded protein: CASSSILESGNEQFF.